The table lists the clone carrying this T cell receptor (beta chain) with a few counts. The antigen is not known. The CDR3 is 14 residues long. In germline, CDR1 is KGHSH, CDR2 LQKENI. The trim removed 6 bases at V and 6 bases at J, leaving 8 bases unmatched. Lung cancer patients with chemo-refractory metastatic non-small-cell disease were given focal radiation plus CTLA-4 blockade with ipilimumab. The sample is drawn from a study of radiotherapy plus CTLA-4 blockade in lung cancer. The wider study: For around 18% of patients, objective responses occurred, and approximately 31% had disease control.

Study-level results: Early clone dynamics of blood T cells, plus interferon-beta, reportedly predicted response best. Peripheral blood showed expansion of tumor-derived TCR clones after radiotherapy and ipilimumab.

Assay: immunoSEQ multiplex PCR; the TCRdb copy retains only in-frame clones and omits some. The sample has about 38,000 clones; around 86% are singletons. This sequence originates from a human donor with non-small cell lung cancer whose response to radiotherapy plus ipilimumab could not be evaluated. V is TRBV18 and J is TRBJ2-7; TRBD1 agrees at 10 bases. This specimen was peripheral blood, taken from a patient treated with radiotherapy plus ipilimumab. The CDR3 loop is CASSRGQGDFEQYF. The CDR3 DNA is TGTGCCAGCTCGCGAGGACAGGGGGATTTCGAGCAGTACTTC. The full variable domain, its missing parts supplied by reference TRBV18 and TRBJ2-7, is NAGVMQNPRHLVRRRGQEARLRCSPMKGHSHVYWYRQLPEEGLKFMVYLQKENIIDESGMPKERFSAEFPKEGPSILRIQQVVRGDSAAYFCASSRGQGDFEQYFGPGTRLTVT.